This T cell receptor (beta chain) is drawn from a study of cytomegalovirus exposure and HLA in healthy donors (dated 2017 in TCRdb). Concerning the study at large: An earlier analysis of under 600 of the donors reported roughly 300 Gb of sequence data and some 120 million unique TCR beta sequences from about 179 million T cells. Approximately 300 gigabases of sequencing data and 70 million to 85 million unique TCR sequences were included in an early release covering roughly 600 HLA-typed donors. The genetic ancestry cluster associated with self-reported Caucasian donors included 65% to 90% of the roughly 400 genotyped donors. The study was designed to test whether signatures of past pathogen exposure could be identified by cataloging public T cell receptors. The study profiled the T cell repertoires of 666 subjects by immunosequencing and related them to cytomegalovirus serostatus. In addition to the first cohort of 666 subjects, a separate validation cohort of around 110 different subjects was used. High-throughput TCR immunosequencing, statistical association of individual TCRs with disease status, and machine learning were combined to predict cytomegalovirus infection status. In a later analysis, previously published TCR beta repertoires from several hundred donors were re-analyzed and high-resolution HLA genotyping was added so that TCR occurrence patterns could be studied. In the later analysis, no new phenotypic data were used to find candidate immune exposures; instead, reliance was placed on TCR beta sequences and their occurrence across donors. To decide whether each TCR beta V gene segment behaved as functional or pseudogenic, an earlier analysis of over 500 of the donors relied on high-throughput TCR beta sequencing. Donor age, sex, ethnicity and CMV serostatus were collected together with the repertoire data. In a later genetic analysis, genome-wide SNP genotypes for about 55% of the 666 donors were used, and that subset was treated as a discovery cohort. All discovery cohort repertoires had been generated using a single sequencing platform. HLA typing covered class I and class II loci at four-digit resolution. The number of donors typed differed by locus, with about 629-630 for A, B, C, DRB1 and DQB1, 522 for DQA1, 606 for DPA1, and approximately 470 for DPB1. Because of strong linkage in the cohort, four or five DR-DQ haplotypes were treated as single units for association and clustering. Among around 400 genotyped donors of the cohort, an average of approximately 200,000 unique TCR beta nucleotide sequences was sequenced per donor, of which about 19% were non-productive. General study outcomes and caveats: At a false discovery rate of 0.05, a later analysis linked 15,000 to 20,000 TCR beta sequences to specific HLA alleles. According to a later analysis, parvovirus B19, influenza, CMV and Epstein-Barr virus appeared linked to several top co-occurrence clusters. CMV serostatus was the only immune exposure information available for the cohort. Most CMV-associated TCR beta chains appeared to be HLA-restricted in a later analysis, and the HLA associations seemed to be driven largely by CMV exposure. In a later analysis, HLA-associated TCR beta chains showed more clonal expansion and lower generation probabilities than non-associated chains that were equally common. Linkage disequilibrium might explain the correlated functional status among segregating V segments, but an unknown experimental factor could not be excluded. In vitro tests confirmed that a few of the cytomegalovirus-associated TCR beta chains recognize cytomegalovirus antigens. According to the authors, the approach could potentially be generalized to other disease states and immunological phenotypes. Compared with the approximately 670-donor mean, donors in an Asian-associated ancestry cluster had fewer N-insertions in productive TCRs, according to a later genetic analysis. An association between a missense DCLRE1C variant and V-gene and J-gene trimming of TCR beta chains was found in a later genetic analysis and replicated in an independent cohort. According to a later analysis, TCR association rates differed among HLA loci, with DRB1 alleles showing the most associated TCRs and HLA-C alleles showing the fewest. While some public TCRs were present in many individuals, most TCR sequences turned up only very rarely across donors. Broadly in line with IMGT annotations, most TCR beta V segments showed up in productive rearrangements about 90% or about 30% of the time in an earlier analysis of 450 to 600 of the donors. Because some donors lacked HLA typing at each locus, the association tests relied only on the typed subset. A further reported finding was that TCR beta sequences accurately predicted the HLA-A and HLA-B alleles for most subjects in the first cohort. Because the 87-base-pair reads could not distinguish some IMGT-functional V segments, including TRBV6-2 and TRBV6-3, those segments were excluded. A group of highly shared sequence variants was considered likely to be a technical artifact of the sequencing pipeline. When HLA alleles, especially DR and DQ, strongly co-occurred, attributing TCR associations to individual alleles was difficult. The presence/absence analyses assumed that sequencing depth was roughly uniform across donors, and that assumption may not be true. Only TCR beta chains were sequenced in this cohort, and the absence of alpha or paired-chain data limited detectable features. Over 15 rarely observed V segments, including chromosome 9 orphons, were excluded from the earlier analysis of 550 to 700 of the donors because counts were too low. The classifier was reported to diagnose cytomegalovirus status with high specificity and sensitivity in both the original cohort and the validation cohort. A total of 164 TCR beta chains were listed by the study as associated with cytomegalovirus.

There are 15 amino acids in the CDR3, from cysteine to phenylalanine inclusive. The DNA shown is the 45-base CDR3, in frame from base 1. CDR1 and CDR2, looked up from the germline V gene (reference sequence), are MNHEY and SMNVEV. V loses 6 bases of germline sequence and J loses 5 bases, and the interval between the two ends is 19 bases. The cohort comprised fewer than 700 healthy bone marrow donors. All cohort members were sampled while nominally healthy, although unrecorded immune exposures were likely present. The donor was CMV seropositive and was included in the group of 300 or so seropositive cohort members. Each donor provided a peripheral blood sample, and peripheral blood mononuclear cells were used for TCR beta sequencing. The Qiagen DNeasy Blood Extraction Kit was used to extract genomic DNA from the blood cell samples. On this clone: Its cognate antigen has yet to be identified. Base quality data are lacking; no much larger clone is found one base away.

Libraries were prepared through the immunoSEQ multiplex PCR assay. For the multiplex PCR, a mixture combining 60 forward primers for TCR Vbeta segments and 13 reverse primers for TCR Jbeta segments was used. The CDR3 region of rearranged TCR beta genes was amplified from genomic DNA by a multiplex PCR assay. Amplified TCR beta libraries were sequenced as 87-base-pair reads on the Illumina HiSeq System. The authors processed their data as follows. Across the 600 to 700 repertoires, a later analysis counted 78 million or so unique TCR beta chains, around 10 million of which were shared by at least two donors. To remove PCR and sequencing errors, raw reads were error-corrected and collapsed into unique sequences using a nearest-neighbor algorithm that merged closely related sequences. CDR3 sequences were aligned to IMGT reference sequences to assign V, D and J gene segments. For a sequence to be retained, at least a six-nucleotide match to both a V gene segment and a J gene segment was required. Rearrangements were called productive when the CDR3 lacked stop codons and stayed in frame with V and J; all others were non-productive. Following IMGT convention, CDR3 was defined as the stretch from the second conserved V-encoded cysteine up to the conserved J-encoded phenylalanine. The earlier analysis of about 590 of the donors excluded sequences that lacked an unambiguous match to a single V gene segment. An earlier analysis of 500 to 700 of the donors classified V segments as functional when productive rearrangements were above 56.7% and as segregating when the standard deviation between donors was above 5%. A statistical classification framework was built for diagnosing cytomegalovirus status from the catalog of TCR beta chain sequences. A later analysis assigned V and J genes by comparing TCR nucleotide sequences with IMGT/GENE-DB human TR gene sequences. Using the TCRdist pipeline, a later analysis assigned CDR3 sequences along with most-parsimonious VDJ recombination scenarios. In a later analysis, every TCR beta chain was defined by the combination of its CDR3 amino acid sequence and its V-gene family, and reads without a unique V-gene family were dropped. In a later analysis, 500 to 650 highly shared, low-generation-probability nucleotide sequences were removed to address suspected cross-contamination and a sequencing artifact. A later analysis calculated a clonal expansion index for each public chain from normalized within-repertoire ranks of inferred template counts. A later analysis computed generation probabilities with a VDJ recombination model fitted to out-of-frame rearrangements, and checked the results against IGoR. A later analysis scored TCR-TCR, TCR-HLA and TCR-CMV co-occurrence with hypergeometric tests, applying a repertoire-size bias correction to TCR pairs. To estimate false discovery rates, a later analysis permuted the HLA or CMV assignments 20 times. In a later analysis, co-occurring TCRs were grouped with DBSCAN, and TCRdist sequence similarity was added when clustering was performed within HLA-allele-positive subsets. Co-occurrence clustering excluded repertoires with fewer than 30,000 or more than 120,000 public chains, plus five with anomalous nucleotide sharing. TCRdb took over this immuneACCESS table, retaining in-frame rearrangements with V and J assigned. Such tables are incomplete; in checked studies, under half of the missing clones stem from an unresolved V gene, and the remainder is unexplained. D and trimming were read from the DNA, whereas the V and J calls and clone size are those reported in that table. The sample table lists under 200,000 clones, roughly 80% of them with a count of one. Of the sample, 7% is held by the ten largest clones.

The sequenced sample was PBMCs. The sequence links TRBV27 to TRBJ2-5; the D gene is perhaps TRBD2, on 6 matching bases. The origin of this receptor is a woman in her 30s in good health and CMV-seropositive. The DNA reads TGTGCCAGCAGCCCCCCCGGGGGATATGAGGAGACCCAGTACTTC. Protein translation: CASSPPGGYEETQYF.